This T cell receptor beta chain was sequenced for a study of human T cells and chemical hapten exposure. After removal of 10 bases from V and 4 bases from J, the junction contained 10 bases not matched to a gene. The CDR3 has 15 residues. Germline CDR1 is MNHEY and CDR2 is SVGAGI. Time point noted: patch test 3, about 24 weeks after DPC sensitization. Treatment of the sample: therapeutic diphenylcyclopropenone sensitization with weekly scalp DPC. TCRdb re-called the RACE reads through MiXCR, storing one row per CDR3 protein. This sample has roughly 100,000 distinct CDR3 sequences; under 35% occur once, and the top ten carry roughly 3%.

The chain carries TRBV6-5 and TRBJ2-1; the match to TRBD2 covers 10 bases. Sequencing used whole blood, obtained in connection with sensitization to the hapten diphenylcyclopropenone (DPC). This receptor was taken from a man aged 35-49 years with alopecia areata. Some clones in this sample may be carry-over from other donors' samples. CDR3 loop: CATLALAGAYNEQFF. For the CDR3, the DNA is TGTGCCACCCTTGCTCTAGCGGGAGCATACAATGAGCAGTTCTTC.